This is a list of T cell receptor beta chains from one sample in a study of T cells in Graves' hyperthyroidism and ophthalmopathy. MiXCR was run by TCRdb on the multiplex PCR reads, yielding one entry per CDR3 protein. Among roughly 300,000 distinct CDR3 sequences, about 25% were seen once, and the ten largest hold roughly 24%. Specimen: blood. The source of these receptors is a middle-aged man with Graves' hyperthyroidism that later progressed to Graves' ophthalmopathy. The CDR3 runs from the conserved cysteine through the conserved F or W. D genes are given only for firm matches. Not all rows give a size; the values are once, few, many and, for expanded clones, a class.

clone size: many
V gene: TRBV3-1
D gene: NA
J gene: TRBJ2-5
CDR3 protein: CASSQDMTPGTQYF
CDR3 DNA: TGTGCCAGCAGCCAAGATATGACGCCGGGGACCCAGTACTTC

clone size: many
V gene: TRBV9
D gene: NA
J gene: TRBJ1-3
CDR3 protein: CASSVAVGSGNTIYF
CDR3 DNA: TGTGCCAGCAGCGTAGCTGTGGGTTCAGGAAACACCATATATTTT

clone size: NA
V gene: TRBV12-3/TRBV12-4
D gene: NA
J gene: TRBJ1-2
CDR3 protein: CASRPNGNYGYTF
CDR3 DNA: TGTGCCAGCAGACCCAATGGGAACTATGGCTACACCTTC

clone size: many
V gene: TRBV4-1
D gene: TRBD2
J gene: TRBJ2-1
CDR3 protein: CASSQDTYSGRNEQFF
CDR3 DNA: TGCGCCAGCAGCCAAGATACATATAGCGGGAGGAATGAGCAGTTCTTC

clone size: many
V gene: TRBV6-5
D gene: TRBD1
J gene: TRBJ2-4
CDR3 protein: CASSYQGAQNIQYF
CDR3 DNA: TGTGCCAGCAGTTATCAGGGGGCTCAAAACATTCAGTACTTC

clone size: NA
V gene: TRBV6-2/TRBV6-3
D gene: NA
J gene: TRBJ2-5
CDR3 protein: CASSYSEETQYF
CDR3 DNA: TGTGCCAGCAGTTACTCCGAGGAGACCCAGTACTTC

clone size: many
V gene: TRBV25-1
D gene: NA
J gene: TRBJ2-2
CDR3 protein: CASSVVTANTGELFF
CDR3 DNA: TGTGCCAGCAGTGTCGTGACAGCGAACACCGGGGAGCTGTTTTTT

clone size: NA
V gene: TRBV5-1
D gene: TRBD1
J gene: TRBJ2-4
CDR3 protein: CASSIAGTGKNIQYF
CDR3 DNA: TGCGCCAGCAGCATCGCCGGGACAGGGAAAAACATTCAGTACTTC

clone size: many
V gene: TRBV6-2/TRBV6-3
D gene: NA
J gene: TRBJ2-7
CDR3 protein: CASTPAGPKREQYF
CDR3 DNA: TGTGCCAGCACCCCCGCGGGACCCAAGAGAGAGCAGTACTTC

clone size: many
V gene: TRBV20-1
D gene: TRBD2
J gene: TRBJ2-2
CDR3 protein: CSARELAKFSGELFF
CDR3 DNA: TGCAGTGCTAGAGAACTAGCGAAGTTTAGCGGGGAGCTGTTTTTT

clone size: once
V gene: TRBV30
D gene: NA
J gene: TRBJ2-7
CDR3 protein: CAWTTGAYEQYF
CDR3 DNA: TGTGCCTGGACGACAGGAGCCTACGAGCAGTACTTC

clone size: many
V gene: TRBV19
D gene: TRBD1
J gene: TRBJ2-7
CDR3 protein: CASSMSGQGPYEQYF
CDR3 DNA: TGTGCCAGTAGTATGTCGGGACAGGGCCCCTACGAGCAGTACTTC

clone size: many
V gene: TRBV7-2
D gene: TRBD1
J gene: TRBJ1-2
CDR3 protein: CASSLATGGAYGYTF
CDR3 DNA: TGTGCCAGCAGCTTAGCCACAGGGGGTGCCTATGGCTACACCTTC

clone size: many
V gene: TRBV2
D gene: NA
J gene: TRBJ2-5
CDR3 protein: CASSETRETQYF
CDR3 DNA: TGTGCCAGCAGTGAAACGCGGGAGACCCAGTACTTC

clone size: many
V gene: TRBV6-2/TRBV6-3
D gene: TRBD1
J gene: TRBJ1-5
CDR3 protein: CASSYRGQGSNQPQHF
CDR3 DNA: TGTGCCAGCAGTTACCGGGGACAGGGAAGCAATCAGCCCCAGCATTTT

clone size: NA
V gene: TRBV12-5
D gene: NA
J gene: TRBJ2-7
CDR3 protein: CASGLASEQYF
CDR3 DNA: TGTGCTAGTGGTTTGGCCAGTGAACAGTACTTC

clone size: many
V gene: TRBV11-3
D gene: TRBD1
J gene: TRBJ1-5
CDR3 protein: CASSLRGRGYSNQPQHF
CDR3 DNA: TGTGCCAGCAGCTTAAGGGGGCGAGGGTATAGCAATCAGCCCCAGCATTTT

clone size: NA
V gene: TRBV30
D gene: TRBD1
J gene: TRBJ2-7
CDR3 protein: CAWSAGTGGIDEQYF
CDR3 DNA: TGTGCCTGGAGTGCCGGGACAGGGGGCATCGACGAGCAGTACTTC

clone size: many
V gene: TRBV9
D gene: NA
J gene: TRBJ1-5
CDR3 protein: CASSADRTYQPQHF
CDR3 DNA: TGTGCCAGCAGCGCGGACAGAACCTATCAGCCCCAGCATTTT

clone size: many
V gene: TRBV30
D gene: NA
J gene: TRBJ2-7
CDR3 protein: CAWGSSYEQYF
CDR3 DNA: TGTGCCTGGGGAAGTTCCTACGAGCAGTACTTC

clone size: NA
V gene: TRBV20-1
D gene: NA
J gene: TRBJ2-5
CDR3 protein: CSARDPVSGETQYF
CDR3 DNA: TGCAGTGCTAGAGATCCGGTGTCAGGGGAGACCCAGTACTTC

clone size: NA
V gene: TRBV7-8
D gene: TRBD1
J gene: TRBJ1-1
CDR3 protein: CASSLLSGTAKAFF
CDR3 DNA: TGTGCCAGCAGCTTACTGTCCGGGACAGCGAAAGCTTTCTTT

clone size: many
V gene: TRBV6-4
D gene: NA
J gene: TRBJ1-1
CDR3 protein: CASSRQMNTEAFF
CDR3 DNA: TGTGCCAGCAGTAGGCAGATGAACACTGAAGCTTTCTTT

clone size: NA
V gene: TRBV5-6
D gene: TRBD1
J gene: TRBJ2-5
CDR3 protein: CASSHRQGGRETQYF
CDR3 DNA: TGTGCCAGCAGTCATAGACAGGGGGGAAGGGAGACCCAGTACTTC

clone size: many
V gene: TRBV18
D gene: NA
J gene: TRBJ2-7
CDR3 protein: CASSRGDRSYEQYF
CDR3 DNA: TGTGCCAGCTCACGCGGGGACAGATCCTACGAGCAGTACTTC

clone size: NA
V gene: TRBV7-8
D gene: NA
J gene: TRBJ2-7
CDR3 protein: CASSRPLNRGGEQYF
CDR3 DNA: TGTGCCAGCAGCCGCCCCTTGAACAGAGGGGGCGAGCAGTACTTC

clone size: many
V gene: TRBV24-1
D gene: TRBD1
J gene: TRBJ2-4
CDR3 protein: CATSDAGQGAENIQYF
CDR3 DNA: TGTGCCACCAGTGACGCGGGACAGGGGGCGGAAAACATTCAGTACTTC

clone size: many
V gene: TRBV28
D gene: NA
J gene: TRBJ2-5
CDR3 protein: CASIEAGNKLETQYF
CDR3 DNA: TGTGCCAGCATAGAAGCGGGTAATAAGTTGGAGACCCAGTACTTC

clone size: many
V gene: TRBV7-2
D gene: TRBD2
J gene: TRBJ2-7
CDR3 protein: CASSFSGGSYEQYF
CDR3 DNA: TGTGCCAGCAGCTTTAGCGGGGGCTCCTACGAGCAGTACTTC

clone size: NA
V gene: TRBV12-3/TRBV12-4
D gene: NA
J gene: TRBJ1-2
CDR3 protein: CASPAPHAYLYGYTF
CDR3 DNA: TGTGCCAGCCCAGCCCCTCATGCGTATCTCTATGGCTACACCTTC

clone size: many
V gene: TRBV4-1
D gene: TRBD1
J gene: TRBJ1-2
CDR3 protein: CASSQVAGGGYGYTF
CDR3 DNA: TGCGCCAGCAGCCAAGTCGCAGGGGGCGGCTATGGCTACACCTTC

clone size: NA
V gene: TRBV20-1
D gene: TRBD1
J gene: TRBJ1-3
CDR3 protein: CSARDSKSGNTIYF
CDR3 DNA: TGCAGTGCCAGGGACAGCAAGTCTGGAAACACCATATATTTT

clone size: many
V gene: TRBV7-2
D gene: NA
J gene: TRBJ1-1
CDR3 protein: CASSLGWGFEAFF
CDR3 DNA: TGTGCCAGCAGCTTAGGTTGGGGGTTTGAAGCTTTCTTT

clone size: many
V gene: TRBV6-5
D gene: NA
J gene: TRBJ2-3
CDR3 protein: CASSSSQRVHTQYF
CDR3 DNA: TGTGCCAGCAGTTCCTCACAGCGAGTGCATACGCAGTATTTT

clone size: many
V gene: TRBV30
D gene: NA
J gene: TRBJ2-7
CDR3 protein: CAWRSPRYEQYF
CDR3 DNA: TGTGCCTGGAGGTCCCCCAGATACGAGCAGTACTTC

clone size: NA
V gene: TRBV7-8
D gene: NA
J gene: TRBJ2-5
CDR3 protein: CASSLDSTQETQYF
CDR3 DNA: TGTGCCAGCAGCTTAGATAGCACCCAAGAGACCCAGTACTTC

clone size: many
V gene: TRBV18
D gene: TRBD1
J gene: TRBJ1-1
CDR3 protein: CASSPVQGGGTEAFF
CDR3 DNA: TGTGCCAGCTCACCAGTGCAGGGGGGAGGCACTGAAGCTTTCTTT

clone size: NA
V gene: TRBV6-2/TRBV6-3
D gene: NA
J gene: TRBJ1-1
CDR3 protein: CASRRRANTEAFF
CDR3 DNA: TGTGCCAGCAGGAGAAGAGCGAACACTGAAGCTTTCTTT

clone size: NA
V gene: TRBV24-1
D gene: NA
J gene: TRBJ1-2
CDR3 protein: CATSERANYGYTF
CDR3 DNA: TGTGCCACCAGTGAACGAGCTAACTATGGCTACACCTTC

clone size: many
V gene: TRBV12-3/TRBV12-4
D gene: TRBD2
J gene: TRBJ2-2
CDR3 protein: CASRGLAGWTGELFF
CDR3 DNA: TGTGCCAGCAGGGGACTAGCGGGATGGACCGGGGAGCTGTTTTTT

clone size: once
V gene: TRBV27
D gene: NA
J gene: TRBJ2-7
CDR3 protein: CASSPRVGWDEQYF
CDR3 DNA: TGTGCCAGCAGCCCCCGGGTGGGGTGGGACGAGCAGTACTTC

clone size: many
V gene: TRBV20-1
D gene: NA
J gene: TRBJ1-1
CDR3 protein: CSARQQGNTEAFF
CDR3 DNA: TGCAGTGCTAGGCAACAGGGGAACACTGAAGCTTTCTTT

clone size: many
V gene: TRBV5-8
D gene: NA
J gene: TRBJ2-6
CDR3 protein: CASSDRWGSGANVLTF
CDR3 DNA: TGTGCCAGCAGCGATAGGTGGGGATCTGGGGCCAACGTCCTGACTTTC